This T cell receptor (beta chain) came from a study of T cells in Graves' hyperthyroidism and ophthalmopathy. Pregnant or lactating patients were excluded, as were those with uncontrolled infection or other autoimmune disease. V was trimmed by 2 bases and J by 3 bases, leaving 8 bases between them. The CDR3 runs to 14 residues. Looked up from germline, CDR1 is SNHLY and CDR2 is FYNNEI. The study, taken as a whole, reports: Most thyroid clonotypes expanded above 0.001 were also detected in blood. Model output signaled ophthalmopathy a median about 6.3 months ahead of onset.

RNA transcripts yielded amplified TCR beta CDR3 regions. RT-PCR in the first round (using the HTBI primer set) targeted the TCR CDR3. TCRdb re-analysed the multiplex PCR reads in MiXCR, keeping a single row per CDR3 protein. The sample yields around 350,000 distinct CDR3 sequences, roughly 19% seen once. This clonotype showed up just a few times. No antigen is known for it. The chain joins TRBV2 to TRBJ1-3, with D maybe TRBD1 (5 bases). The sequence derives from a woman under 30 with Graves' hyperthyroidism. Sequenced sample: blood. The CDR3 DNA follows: TGTGCCAGCAGTGAAAAGAGGGGTGGAAACACCATATATTTT. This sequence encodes CASSEKRGGNTIYF.